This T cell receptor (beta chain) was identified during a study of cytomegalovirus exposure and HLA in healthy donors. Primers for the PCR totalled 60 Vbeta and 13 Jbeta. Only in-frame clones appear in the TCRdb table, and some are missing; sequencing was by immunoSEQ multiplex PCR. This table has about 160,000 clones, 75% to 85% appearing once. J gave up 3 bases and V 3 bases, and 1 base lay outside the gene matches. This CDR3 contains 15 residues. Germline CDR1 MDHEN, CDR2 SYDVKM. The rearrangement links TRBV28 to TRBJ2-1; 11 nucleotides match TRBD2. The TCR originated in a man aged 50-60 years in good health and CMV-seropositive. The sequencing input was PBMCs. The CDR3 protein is CASSLGLADYNEQFF. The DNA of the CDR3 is TGTGCCAGCAGTTTGGGACTAGCGGACTACAATGAGCAGTTCTTC. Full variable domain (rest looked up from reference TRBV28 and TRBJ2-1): DVKVTQSSRYLVKRTGEKVFLECVQDMDHENMFWYRQDPGLGLRLIYFSYDVKMKEKGDIPEGYSVSREKKERFSLILESASTNQTSMYLCASSLGLADYNEQFFGPGTRLTVL.